This T cell receptor (beta chain) derives from a study of OX40 agonist ivuxolimab in advanced cancers. The study's findings and limits: With doses of 0.1 to 3.0 mg/kg, CD4+ and CD8+ blood T cells had undergone clonal expansion by week 6.

This CDR3 contains 12 residues. V lost 2 bases and J lost 5, with 5 bases in between. The germline V gene encodes CDR1 SEHNR and CDR2 FQNEAQ (reference sequence). This clone has just one count. Its antigen is currently unknown. The repertoire was sequenced with immunoSEQ multiplex PCR; TCRdb's copy has only in-frame clones and lacks some. The sample records over 65,000 clones, 84% being singletons. The source is an adult with an advanced solid tumor such as melanoma, head and neck, liver or kidney cancer. The sequencing used CD4+ or CD8+ T cells sorted from blood, collected in a trial of the OX40 agonist ivuxolimab. The V call is TRBV7-9, the J call TRBJ2-3; D ambiguous. The CDR3 reads CASSLSQDTQYF. CDR3 nucleotides: TGTGCCAGCAGCTTATCTCAAGATACGCAGTATTTT.